The 16 T cell receptor beta chains below were found in one sample sequenced in a study of CD8 T cells in ankylosing spondylitis. TCRdb re-called the 5' RACE reads through MiXCR, storing one row per CDR3 protein. Altogether roughly 230,000 distinct CDR3 sequences are present, roughly 8.2% being singletons, with the ten largest covering around 4.9%. Sequencing was performed on blood, either unsorted or a sorted T cell fraction (not recorded which). These receptors all stem from a female donor with ankylosing spondylitis or in good health (not recorded which).

This clonotype was detected ten times or more. This rearrangement joins TRBV9 to TRBJ2-1; the match to TRBD2 covers 8 bases. This CDR3 region has 13 residues. V dropped 3 bases and J dropped 7; count of bases not matched to a gene: 3. CDR1 SGDLS and CDR2 YYNGEE come from the germline V gene. In nucleotides, the CDR3 is TGTGCCAGCAGCGCGGGGACTAGGAATGAGCAGTTCTTC. Protein: CASSAGTRNEQFF. Filled out from reference TRBV9 and TRBJ2-1, the complete variable domain reads DSGVTQTPKHLITATGQRVTLRCSPRSGDLSVYWYQQSLDQGLQFLIQYYNGEERAKGNILERFSAQQFPDLHSELNLSSLELGDSALYFCASSAGTRNEQFFGPGTRLTVL.

This clonotype was seen repeatedly, ten times or more. The chain's CDR3 is CASSRSGTGGEKLFF. Written as DNA, the CDR3 is TGCGCCAGCAGCCGATCCGGGACAGGGGGTGAAAAACTGTTTTTT. The chain links TRBV4-3 to TRBJ1-4; 11 nucleotides match TRBD1. CDR3 length: 15 residues. Germline CDR1 LGHNA, CDR2 YSLEER. J gave up 7 bases and V 4 bases, and 5 bases lay outside the gene matches.

Notes on this clonotype: A read error may account for a junction end that differs from germline. In DNA, the CDR3 is TGTGCCAGCAGCTTAGTTGGTGACGTAACCTACAAGCAGTACTTC. Amino acid sequence: CASSLVGDVTYKQYF. This rearrangement joins TRBV7-2 to TRBJ2-7; D not certain. This CDR3 region has 15 residues. The V gene's germline CDR1 is SGHTA and CDR2 FQGNSA.

This clonotype has ten or more counts. The genes are TRBV12-3 or TRBV12-4 and TRBJ2-3; D possibly corresponds to TRBD2 (5 bases). The length of the CDR3 is 16 residues. The germline V and J ends were trimmed by 3 bases and 2 bases, with 15 bases remaining between them. The CDR3 loop reads CASSFGNGGSTDTQYF. DNA for the CDR3: TGTGCCAGCAGTTTTGGGAACGGCGGGTCCACAGATACGCAGTATTTT.

The gene calls are TRBV4-3 and TRBJ2-7, with 11 positions matching TRBD2. The CDR3 is made up of 16 amino acids. The V segment lost 3 bases and the J segment 4 bases; nucleotides outside the gene matches: 8. Germline V gene lookup returns CDR1 LGHNA and CDR2 YSLEER. CDR3 nucleotides: TGCGCCAGCAGCCAGGATATGACTAGCGGGAATTACGAGCAGTACTTC. Translation: CASSQDMTSGNYEQYF.

This clonotype was seen only a few times. The chain is built from TRBV3-1 and TRBJ2-1; D is unresolved. Trimming stripped 1 base from V and 8 bases from J, with 9 bases between. The V gene's germline CDR1 is LGHDT and CDR2 YNNKEL (reference sequence). The CDR3 is 13 amino acids. In DNA form, the CDR3 reads TGTGCCAGCAGCCAAGGGTCCCGGGATGAGCAGTTCTTC. This encodes CASSQGSRDEQFF.

This clonotype appeared many times. CDR3 residues: CASTYAGFHQPQHF. The CDR3 DNA reads as TGTGCCAGCACCTATGCGGGCTTTCATCAGCCCCAGCATTTT. The rearrangement uses TRBV2 and TRBJ1-5, with unresolved D. Between the trimmed V and J ends, which lost 7 bases and 5 bases, there was a span of 15 bases. CDR1 is SNHLY and CDR2 is FYNNEI in the germline V gene. CDR3 length: 14 residues.

This sequence joins TRBV6-5 and TRBJ1-1, with D possibly matching TRBD1 (6 bases). The CDR3 consists of 14 residues. The germline CDR1 and CDR2 sequences are MNHEY and SVGAGI. With 4 bases removed from V and 1 base from J, the gap between germline ends came to 10 bases. CDR3 protein: CASSSTGGNTEAFF. The CDR3 DNA follows: TGTGCCAGCAGTTCGACAGGCGGGAACACTGAAGCTTTCTTT.

This clonotype was recorded a few times. The V and J genes are TRBV4-3 and TRBJ2-7; 7 nucleotides agree with TRBD1. The J segment lost 5 bases and the V segment lost 0 bases, leaving 10 bases of the junction unmatched. The germline CDR1 and CDR2 sequences are LGHNA and YSLEER. The CDR3 totals 16 residues. This CDR3 is CASSQDDRAQVHEQYF. The CDR3 region has the DNA TGCGCCAGCAGCCAAGATGACAGGGCCCAGGTCCACGAGCAGTACTTC.

This clonotype was picked up many times. V gene TRBV25-1 combines with J gene TRBJ2-5, with TRBD1 matching over 7 bases. The CDR3 is made up of 14 amino acids. The junction had 6 bases not matched to a gene; V was cut back by 4 bases and J by 4 bases. Germline loops: CDR1 MGHDK, CDR2 SYGVNS. As DNA, the CDR3 is TGTGCCAGCAGTGGGACAGGTCGTGGAGAGACCCAGTACTTC. This gives the protein CASSGTGRGETQYF.

This clonotype was detected ten times or more. This rearrangement joins TRBV12-3 or TRBV12-4 to TRBJ1-1; D remains ambiguous. The CDR3 loop spans 16 amino acids. V gave up 3 bases and J gave up 1 base, with 15 bases separating them. CDR3 sequence (DNA): TGTGCCAGCAGTTTCCTTCCCGCTAGACGGAACACTGAAGCTTTCTTT. Residues: CASSFLPARRNTEAFF.

There are many counts of this clonotype. The rearrangement links TRBV7-8 to TRBJ2-1, with D perhaps matching TRBD2 (5 bases). The length of the CDR3 is 15 residues. V was shortened by 2 bases and J by 6 bases, with 14 bases between the two germline ends. Germline loops: CDR1 SGHVS, CDR2 FQNEAQ. CDR3 region: CASSLRRALLNEQFF. The DNA of the CDR3 is TGTGCCAGCAGCTTAAGGCGGGCACTTCTCAATGAGCAGTTCTTC.

There are many counts of this clonotype. V gene TRBV10-2 combines with J gene TRBJ2-7; TRBD2 matches 9 bases. The CDR3 runs 15 residues. Germline values: CDR1 WSHSY, CDR2 SAAADI. V trimming: 7 bases; J trimming: 4 bases; junction bases outside the gene matches: 11. In DNA form, the CDR3 reads TGCGCCAGCACCCCGATGGGGGCGGGGGGGTACGAGCAGTACTTC. It translates to CASTPMGAGGYEQYF.

Many counts were recorded for this clonotype. This chain joins TRBV6-5 and TRBJ1-3, with no clear D. Deletions cut 2 bases from V and 0 bases from J, with 11 bases between. The CDR3 consists of 16 residues. CDR1 is MNHEY and CDR2 is SVGAGI in the germline V gene. This CDR3 is CASSYGRSPSGNTIYF. CDR3 coding DNA: TGTGCCAGCAGTTACGGCAGATCCCCCTCTGGAAACACCATATATTTT.

This clonotype was found a few times. The chain has TRBV7-8 and TRBJ2-7, with D hard to call. The CDR3 spans 12 residues. CDR1 SGHVS and CDR2 FQNEAQ come from the germline V gene. Trimming pared 3 bases from V and 9 bases from J, leaving 12 bases between. The CDR3, as DNA: TGTGCCAGCAGCTTGCCCTCGTCGGTGCAGTACTTC. It codes for CASSLPSSVQYF.

This clonotype has at least ten counts. The V and J genes are TRBV5-1 and TRBJ2-1; D may correspond to TRBD1 or TRBD2 (5 bases each). The CDR3 contains 15 residues. Germline CDR1 SGHRS, CDR2 YFSETQ. V dropped 0 bases and J dropped 8 bases, with 15 bases sitting between them. CDR3 in amino acids: CASSLAGPPRYEQFF. The DNA for the CDR3 is TGCGCCAGCAGCTTGGCGGGACCACCTCGTTATGAGCAGTTCTTC.